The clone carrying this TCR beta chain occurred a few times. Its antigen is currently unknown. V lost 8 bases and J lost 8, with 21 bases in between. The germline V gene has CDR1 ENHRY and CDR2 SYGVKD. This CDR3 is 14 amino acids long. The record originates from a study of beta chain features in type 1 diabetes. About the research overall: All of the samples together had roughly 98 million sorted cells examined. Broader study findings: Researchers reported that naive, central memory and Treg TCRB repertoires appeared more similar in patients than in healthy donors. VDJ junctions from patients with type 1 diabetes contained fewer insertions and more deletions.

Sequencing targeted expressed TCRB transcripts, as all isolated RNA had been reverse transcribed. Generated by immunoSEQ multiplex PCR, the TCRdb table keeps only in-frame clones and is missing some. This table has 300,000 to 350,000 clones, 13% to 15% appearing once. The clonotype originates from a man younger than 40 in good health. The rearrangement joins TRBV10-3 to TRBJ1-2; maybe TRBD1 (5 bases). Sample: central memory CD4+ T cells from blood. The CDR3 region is CAIGGKEVTVGYTF. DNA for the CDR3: TGTGCCATCGGGGGAAAGGAGGTGACAGTGGGCTACACCTTC.